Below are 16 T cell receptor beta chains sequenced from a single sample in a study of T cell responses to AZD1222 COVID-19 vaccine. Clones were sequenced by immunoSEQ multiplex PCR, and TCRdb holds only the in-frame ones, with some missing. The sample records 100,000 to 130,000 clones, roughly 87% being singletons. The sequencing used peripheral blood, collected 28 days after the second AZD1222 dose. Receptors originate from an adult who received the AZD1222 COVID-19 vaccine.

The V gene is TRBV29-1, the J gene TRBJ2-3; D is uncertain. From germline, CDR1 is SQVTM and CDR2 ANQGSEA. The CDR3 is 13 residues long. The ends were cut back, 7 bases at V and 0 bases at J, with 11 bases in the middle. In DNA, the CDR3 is TGCAGCGCCTCGCTGGATAGCACAGATACGCAGTATTTT. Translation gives CSASLDSTDTQYF.

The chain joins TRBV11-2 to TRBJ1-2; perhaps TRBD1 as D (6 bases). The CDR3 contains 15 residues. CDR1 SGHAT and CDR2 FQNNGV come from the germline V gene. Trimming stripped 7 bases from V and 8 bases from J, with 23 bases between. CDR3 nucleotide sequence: TGTGCCAGCAACACCATATCGGGCAGGGGCAACGGCTACACCTTC. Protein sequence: CASNTISGRGNGYTF.

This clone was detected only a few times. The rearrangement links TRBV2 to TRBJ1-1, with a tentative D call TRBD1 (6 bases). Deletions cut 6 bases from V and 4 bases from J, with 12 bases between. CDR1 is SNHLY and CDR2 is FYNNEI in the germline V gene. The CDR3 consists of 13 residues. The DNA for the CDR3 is TGTGCCAGCAGAGTACAGGGTGTCACTGAAGCTTTCTTT. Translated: CASRVQGVTEAFF. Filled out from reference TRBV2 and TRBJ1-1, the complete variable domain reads EPEVTQTPSHQVTQMGQEVILRCVPISNHLYFYWYRQILGQKVEFLVSFYNNEISEKSEIFDDQFSVERPDGSNFTLKIRSTKLEDSAMYFCASRVQGVTEAFFGQGTRLTVV.

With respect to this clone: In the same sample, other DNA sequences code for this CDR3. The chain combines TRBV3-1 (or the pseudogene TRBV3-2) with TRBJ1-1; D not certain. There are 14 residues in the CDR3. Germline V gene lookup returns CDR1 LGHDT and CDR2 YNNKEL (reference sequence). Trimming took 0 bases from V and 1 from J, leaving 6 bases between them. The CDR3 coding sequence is TGTGCCAGCAGCCAAGAAGGAGGGAACACTGAAGCTTTCTTT. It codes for CASSQEGGNTEAFF.

CDR3 residues: CASSVGWRVETQYF. The CDR3 coding sequence is TGTGCCAGCAGCGTAGGTTGGAGGGTTGAGACCCAGTACTTC. V is TRBV9 and J is TRBJ2-5, with a possible D match to TRBD2 (6 bases). The CDR3 contains 14 residues. Trimming shortened V by 0 bases and J by 5 bases, and 11 bases separated the two germline ends. The germline gives CDR1 SGDLS, CDR2 YYNGEE. Looking up the rest from reference TRBV9 and TRBJ2-5 gives the full variable domain: DSGVTQTPKHLITATGQRVTLRCSPRSGDLSVYWYQQSLDQGLQFLIQYYNGEERAKGNILERFSAQQFPDLHSELNLSSLELGDSALYFCASSVGWRVETQYFGPGTRLLVL.

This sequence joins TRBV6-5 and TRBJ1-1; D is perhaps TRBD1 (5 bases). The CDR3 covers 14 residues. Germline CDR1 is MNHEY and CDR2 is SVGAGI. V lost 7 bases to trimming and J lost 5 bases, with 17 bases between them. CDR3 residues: CASTTGGLRTEAFF. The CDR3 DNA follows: TGTGCCAGCACCACCGGGGGGTTGAGAACTGAAGCTTTCTTT.

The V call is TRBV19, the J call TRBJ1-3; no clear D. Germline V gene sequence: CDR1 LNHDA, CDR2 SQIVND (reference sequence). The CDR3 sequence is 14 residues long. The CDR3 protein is CVSRSGGSGNTIYF. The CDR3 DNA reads TGTGTCAGCCGATCAGGAGGATCTGGAAACACCATATATTTT.

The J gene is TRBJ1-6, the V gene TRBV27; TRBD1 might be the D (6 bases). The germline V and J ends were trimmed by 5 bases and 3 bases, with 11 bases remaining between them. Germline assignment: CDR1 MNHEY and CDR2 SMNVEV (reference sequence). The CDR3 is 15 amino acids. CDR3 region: CASSAQGFYNSPLHF. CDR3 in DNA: TGTGCCAGCAGTGCCCAGGGGTTCTATAATTCACCCCTCCACTTT.

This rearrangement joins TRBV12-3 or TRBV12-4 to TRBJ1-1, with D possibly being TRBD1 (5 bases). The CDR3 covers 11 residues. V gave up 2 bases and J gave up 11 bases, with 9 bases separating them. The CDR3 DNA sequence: TGTGCCAGCAGTTTACAGGGATTTGCTTTCTTT. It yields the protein CASSLQGFAFF.

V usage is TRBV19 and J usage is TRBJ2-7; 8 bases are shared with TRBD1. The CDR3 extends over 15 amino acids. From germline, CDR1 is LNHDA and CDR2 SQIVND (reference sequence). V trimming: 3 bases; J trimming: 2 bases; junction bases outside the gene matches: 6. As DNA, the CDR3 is TGTGCCAGTAGTATTATACAGGGGGTTACCTACGAGCAGTACTTC. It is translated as CASSIIQGVTYEQYF. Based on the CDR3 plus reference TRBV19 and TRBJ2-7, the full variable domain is DGGITQSPKYLFRKEGQNVTLSCEQNLNHDAMYWYRQDPGQGLRLIYYSQIVNDFQKGDIAEGYSVSREKKESFPLTVTSAQKNPTAFYLCASSIIQGVTYEQYFGPGTRLTVT.

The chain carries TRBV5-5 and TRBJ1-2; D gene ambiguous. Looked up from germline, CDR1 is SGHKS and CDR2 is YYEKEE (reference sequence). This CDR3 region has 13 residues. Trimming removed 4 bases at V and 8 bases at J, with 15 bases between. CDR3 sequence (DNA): TGTGCCAGCAGCCCGGATCGGTTCGGCGGCTACACCTTC. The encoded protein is CASSPDRFGGYTF. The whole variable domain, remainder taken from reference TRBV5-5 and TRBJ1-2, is DAGVTQSPTHLIKTRGQQVTLRCSPISGHKSVSWYQQVLGQGPQFIFQYYEKEERGRGNFPDRFSARQFPNYSSELNVNALLLGDSALYLCASSPDRFGGYTFGSGTRLTVV.

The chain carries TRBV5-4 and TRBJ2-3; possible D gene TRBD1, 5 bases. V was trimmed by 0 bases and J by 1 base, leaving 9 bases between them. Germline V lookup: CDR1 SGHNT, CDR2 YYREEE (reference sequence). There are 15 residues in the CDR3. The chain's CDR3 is CASSLEGMGTDTQYF. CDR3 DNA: TGTGCCAGCAGCTTGGAGGGGATGGGCACAGATACGCAGTATTTT.

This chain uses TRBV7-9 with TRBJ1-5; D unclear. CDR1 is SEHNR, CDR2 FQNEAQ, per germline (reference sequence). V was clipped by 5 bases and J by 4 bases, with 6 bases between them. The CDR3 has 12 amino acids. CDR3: CASSQDNQPQHF. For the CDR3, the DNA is TGTGCCAGCAGCCAGGATAATCAGCCCCAGCATTTT.

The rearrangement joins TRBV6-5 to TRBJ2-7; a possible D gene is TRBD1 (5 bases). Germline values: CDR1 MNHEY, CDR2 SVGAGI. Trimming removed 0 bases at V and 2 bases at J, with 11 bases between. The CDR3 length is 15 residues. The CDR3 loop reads CASSYSQGPPYEQYF. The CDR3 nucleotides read TGTGCCAGCAGTTACTCTCAGGGTCCTCCCTACGAGCAGTACTTC.

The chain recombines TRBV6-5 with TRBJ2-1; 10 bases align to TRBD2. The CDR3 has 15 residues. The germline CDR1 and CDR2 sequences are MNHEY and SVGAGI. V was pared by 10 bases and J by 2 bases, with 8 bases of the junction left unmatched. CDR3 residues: CATYSGGATYNEQFF. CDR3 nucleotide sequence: TGTGCCACCTACAGCGGGGGGGCCACCTACAATGAGCAGTTCTTC.

CDR3 in DNA: TGTGCCAGCAGTTATGGAGGGAGCTCCTATAATTCACCCCTCCACTTT. Protein: CASSYGGSSYNSPLHF. The chain is built from TRBV6-5 and TRBJ1-6; no firm D call. CDR1 and CDR2 from the germline V gene are MNHEY and SVGAGI. This CDR3 has 16 residues. V was cut by 3 bases and J by 0 bases, with 9 bases left in between.